These 21 T cell receptor beta chains share one sample of origin, sequenced in a study of CD8 T cells in Susac syndrome (dated by TCRdb to the late 2010s). Libraries came from the immunoSEQ multiplex PCR assay. RNA was extracted with the RNeasy kit and 0.5 to 1 ug was reverse transcribed using random hexamers. TCRdb redid the processing of the public reads, applying fastp at Q25 and MiXCR, and retained in-frame beta chains. CDR3 protein sequences are deduplicated, and each keeps its most common genes and DNA. Within this sample are approximately 160,000 distinct CDR3 sequences, with roughly 94% of them counted one time only. The ten top clones hold about 0.094% of the sample. Sequenced: CD4+ T cells from PBMCs. The receptors come from a human donor with multiple sclerosis.

The chain recombines TRBV18 with TRBJ2-5; D unresolved. The length of the CDR3 is 13 residues. Deletions cut 0 bases from V and 3 bases from J, with 5 bases between. Germline V gene sequence: CDR1 KGHSH, CDR2 LQKENI. DNA of the CDR3: TGTGCCAGCTCACCACCGGTCAAAGAGACCCAGTACTTC. Translation gives CASSPPVKETQYF.

V and J are TRBV30 and TRBJ1-4; 7 positions match TRBD1. Germline assignment: CDR1 GTSNPN and CDR2 SVGIG (reference sequence). The CDR3 is 12 residues long. The ends lost 3 bases at V and 15 bases at J; junction bases unmatched: 10. CDR3 bases: TGTGCCTGGAGCCCATCCAGGGGGGGCTTGTTTTTT. Amino acid sequence: CAWSPSRGGLFF.

V is TRBV3-1 and J is TRBJ2-5, with 7 positions matching TRBD1. From germline, CDR1 is LGHDT and CDR2 YNNKEL (reference sequence). After removal of 4 bases from V and 4 bases from J, the junction contained 3 bases not matched to a gene. CDR3 length: 13 residues. In DNA form, the CDR3 reads TGTGCCAGCAGCCGGCCAGGGGGAGAGACCCAGTACTTC. Its translation: CASSRPGGETQYF.

The chain joins TRBV12-3 or TRBV12-4 to TRBJ1-2; 7 bases are shared with TRBD1. V lost 6 bases and J lost 7; bases outside the gene matches: 8. The CDR3 spans 13 residues. The CDR3, as DNA: TGTGCCAGCAGCCCGACAGGGTATTCTGGCTACACCTTC. Amino acid sequence: CASSPTGYSGYTF.

The rearrangement joins TRBV3-1 to TRBJ1-4, with TRBD1 as a possible D gene (5 bases). CDR1 LGHDT and CDR2 YNNKEL come from the germline V gene (reference sequence). V dropped 1 base and J dropped 8 bases, with 11 bases sitting between them. The CDR3 loop spans 14 amino acids. The CDR3 DNA reads TGTGCCAGCAGCCAAGGGCAGGGTTACGAAAAACTGTTTTTT. Its protein product is CASSQGQGYEKLFF.

This clonotype was detected only once. This chain links TRBV29-1 with TRBJ2-7, with D possibly matching TRBD1 (6 bases). Germline values: CDR1 SQVTM, CDR2 ANQGSEA. V dropped 8 bases and J dropped 3 bases, with 14 bases sitting between them. This CDR3 contains 12 residues. CDR3 in amino acids: CSCRGQRYEQYF. CDR3 DNA sequence: TGCAGCTGCCGAGGACAGCGCTACGAGCAGTACTTC.

The chain joins TRBV3-1 to TRBJ2-1, with 7 bases aligning to TRBD2. Germline V gene lookup returns CDR1 LGHDT and CDR2 YNNKEL (reference sequence). The CDR3 covers 15 residues. V dropped 5 bases and J dropped 4; count of bases not matched to a gene: 8. The CDR3 nucleotides read TGTGCCAGCAGCGAAGGGGCTAGCGGATACAATGAGCAGTTCTTC. Translation: CASSEGASGYNEQFF.

The chain carries TRBV6-5 and TRBJ1-2; D is perhaps TRBD1 (5 bases). Trimming took off 6 bases at V and 11 bases at J, with 19 bases between the two ends. The CDR3 runs to 13 residues. The germline CDR1 and CDR2 sequences are MNHEY and SVGAGI. CDR3 region: CASRDSSRDHYTF. CDR3 in DNA: TGTGCCAGCAGAGACAGTTCCCGGGATCATTACACCTTC.

CDR3 coding DNA: TGTGCCAGCAGCTTGGACAACAACTATGGCTACACCTTC. This translates into CASSLDNNYGYTF. V usage is TRBV5-4 and J usage is TRBJ1-2, with D unclear. From germline, CDR1 is SGHNT and CDR2 YYREEE (reference sequence). The CDR3 covers 13 residues. V was shortened by 0 bases and J by 2 bases, with 5 bases between the two germline ends.

V and J are TRBV6-2 or TRBV6-3 and TRBJ1-2; D remains unclear. CDR1 and CDR2 from the germline V gene are MNHEY and SVGEGT. There are 15 residues in the CDR3. V was shortened by 2 bases and J by 3 bases, with 13 bases between the two germline ends. The CDR3 reads CASSYRSDTYYGYTF. The CDR3 bases are TGTGCCAGCAGTTACCGGTCAGATACATACTATGGCTACACCTTC.

This clonotype was detected once. The rearrangement links TRBV20-1 to TRBJ2-7, with 7 nucleotides matching TRBD1. The length of the CDR3 is 12 residues. Per germline, CDR1 DFQATT and CDR2 SNEGSKA (reference sequence). The V and J ends lost 4 bases and 6 bases, in that order; junction bases with no gene match: 6. The CDR3 sequence: CSAKGQQVEQYF. CDR3 sequence (DNA): TGCAGTGCTAAGGGACAGCAAGTCGAGCAGTACTTC.

The rearrangement joins TRBV20-1 to TRBJ1-1; D unclear. Germline V gives CDR1 DFQATT, CDR2 SNEGSKA (reference sequence). This CDR3 has 13 amino acids. Trimming stripped 3 bases from V and 4 bases from J, with 12 bases between. Here the CDR3 reads CSARSLWVTEAFF. CDR3 DNA sequence: TGCAGTGCTAGGTCGTTATGGGTCACTGAAGCTTTCTTT.

J is TRBJ2-5 and V is TRBV12-3 or TRBV12-4; D gene ambiguous. Trimming cost V 7 bases and J 3 bases, with 12 bases left between them. CDR3 length equals 13 residues. Here the CDR3 reads CASTAYEKETQYF. CDR3 nucleotides: TGTGCCAGCACCGCATATGAAAAAGAGACCCAGTACTTC.

V is TRBV29-1 and J is TRBJ2-1; the match to TRBD1 covers 8 bases. The trim removed 6 bases at V and 0 bases at J, leaving 4 bases unmatched. The CDR3 extends over 14 amino acids. The germline V gene has CDR1 SQVTM and CDR2 ANQGSEA. The CDR3 DNA follows: TGCAGCGTAAGGACAGGGAGCTCCTACAATGAGCAGTTCTTC. Its translation: CSVRTGSSYNEQFF.

This chain links TRBV6-1 with TRBJ1-5; D gene uncertain. V dropped 7 bases and J dropped 0 bases, with 13 bases sitting between them. Germline V gives CDR1 MNHNS, CDR2 SASEGT. This CDR3 region has 15 residues. DNA for the CDR3: TGTGCCAGCACCTTAAGGCTTTATAGCAATCAGCCCCAGCATTTT. This sequence encodes CASTLRLYSNQPQHF.

The chain links TRBV2 to TRBJ2-1; D is possibly TRBD1 (6 bases). Trimming left V 0 bases short and J 10 bases short, with 16 bases between. Germline V gene sequence: CDR1 SNHLY, CDR2 FYNNEI. The CDR3 is 15 amino acids. The CDR3 is CASSEALLQGAEQFF. DNA for the CDR3: TGTGCCAGCAGTGAAGCGCTTTTACAGGGCGCCGAGCAGTTCTTC.

The chain recombines TRBV5-4 with TRBJ1-3; D might be TRBD1 (5 bases). Germline CDR1 is SGHNT and CDR2 is YYREEE (reference sequence). V lost 6 bases and J lost 2, with 15 bases in between. This CDR3 is built from 15 residues. The DNA of the CDR3 is TGTGCCAGCAAAGAGGCCGGGGGAACTGGAAACACCATATATTTT. Amino acids: CASKEAGGTGNTIYF. Complete variable domain (other parts from reference TRBV5-4 and TRBJ1-3): ETGVTQSPTHLIKTRGQQVTLRCSSQSGHNTVSWYQQALGQGPQFIFQYYREEENGRGNFPPRFSGLQFPNYSSELNVNALELDDSALYLCASKEAGGTGNTIYFGEGSWLTVV.

V gene TRBV30 combines with J gene TRBJ1-3, with D possibly being TRBD1 (5 bases). Germline V lookup: CDR1 GTSNPN, CDR2 SVGIG (reference sequence). The CDR3 is 17 residues long. V was cut by 2 bases and J by 1 base, with 18 bases left in between. The CDR3 DNA reads as TGTGCCTGGAGTATCGGACACGGTGCCTTATCTGGAAACACCATATATTTT. Translating gives CAWSIGHGALSGNTIYF. Based on the CDR3 plus reference TRBV30 and TRBJ1-3, the full variable domain is SQTIHQWPATLVQPVGSPLSLECTVEGTSNPNLYWYRQAAGRGLQLLFYSVGIGQISSEVPQNLSASRPQDRQFILSSKKLLLSDSGFYLCAWSIGHGALSGNTIYFGEGSWLTVV.

The CDR3 reads CSAANTGELFF. In nucleotides, the CDR3 is TGCAGTGCGGCGAACACCGGGGAGCTGTTTTTT. The rearrangement links TRBV20-1 to TRBJ2-2, with D hard to call. Germline V gives CDR1 DFQATT, CDR2 SNEGSKA (reference sequence). The germline V and J ends were trimmed by 6 bases and 0 bases, with 2 bases remaining between them. The CDR3 length is 11 residues.

This clonotype appeared once. This sequence joins TRBV20-1 and TRBJ2-3, with 8 bases that match TRBD2. Per germline, CDR1 DFQATT and CDR2 SNEGSKA (reference sequence). V was clipped by 4 bases and J by 4 bases; unmatched bases: 1. This CDR3 has 12 amino acids. CDR3 sequence (DNA): TGCAGTGCTAAAGCGGGAGCAGATACGCAGTATTTT. This gives the protein CSAKAGADTQYF.

This chain uses TRBV7-9 with TRBJ1-4, with TRBD1 matching 8 bases. The V gene's germline CDR1 is SEHNR and CDR2 FQNEAQ (reference sequence). Unmatched junction bases numbered 21, after V lost 5 bases and J lost 7 bases. This CDR3 is built from 19 residues. The CDR3 loop is CASSRYRGTGLSGIEKLFF. CDR3 DNA sequence: TGTGCCAGCAGCCGATACCGAGGGACAGGCCTTTCCGGGATTGAAAAACTGTTTTTT. The whole variable domain, remainder taken from reference TRBV7-9 and TRBJ1-4, is DTGVSQNPRHKITKRGQNVTFRCDPISEHNRLYWYRQTLGQGPEFLTYFQNEAQLEKSRLLSDRFSAERPKGSFSTLEIQRTEQGDSAMYLCASSRYRGTGLSGIEKLFFGSGTQLSVL.